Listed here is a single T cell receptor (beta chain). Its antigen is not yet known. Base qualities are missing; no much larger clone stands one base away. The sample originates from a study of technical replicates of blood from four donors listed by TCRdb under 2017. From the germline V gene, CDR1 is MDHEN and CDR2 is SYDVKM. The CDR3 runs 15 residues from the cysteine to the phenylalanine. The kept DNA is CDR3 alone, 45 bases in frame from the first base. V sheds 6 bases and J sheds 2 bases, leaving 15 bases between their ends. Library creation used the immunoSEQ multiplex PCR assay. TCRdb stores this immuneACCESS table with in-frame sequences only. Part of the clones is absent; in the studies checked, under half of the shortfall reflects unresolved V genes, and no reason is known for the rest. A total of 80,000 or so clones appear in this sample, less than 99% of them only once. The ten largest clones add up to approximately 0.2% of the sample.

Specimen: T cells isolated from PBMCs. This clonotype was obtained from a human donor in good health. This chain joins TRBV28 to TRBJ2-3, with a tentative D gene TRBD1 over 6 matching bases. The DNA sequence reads TGTGCCAGCAGCCAGGGACAAACAACCACAGATACGCAGTATTTT. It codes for CASSQGQTTTDTQYF.